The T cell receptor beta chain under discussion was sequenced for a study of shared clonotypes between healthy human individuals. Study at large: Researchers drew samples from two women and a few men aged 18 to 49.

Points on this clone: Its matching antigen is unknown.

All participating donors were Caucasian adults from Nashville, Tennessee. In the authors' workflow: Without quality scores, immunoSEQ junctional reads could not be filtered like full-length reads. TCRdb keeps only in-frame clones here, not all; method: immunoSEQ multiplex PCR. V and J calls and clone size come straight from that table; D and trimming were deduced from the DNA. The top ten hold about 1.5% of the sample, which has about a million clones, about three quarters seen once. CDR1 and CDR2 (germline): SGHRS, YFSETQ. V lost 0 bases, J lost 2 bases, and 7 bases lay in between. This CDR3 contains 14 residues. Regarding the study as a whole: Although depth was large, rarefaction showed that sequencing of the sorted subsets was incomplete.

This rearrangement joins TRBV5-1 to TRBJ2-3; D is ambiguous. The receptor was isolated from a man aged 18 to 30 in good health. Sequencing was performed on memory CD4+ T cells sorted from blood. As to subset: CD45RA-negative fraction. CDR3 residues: CASSLGADTDTQYF. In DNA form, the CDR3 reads TGCGCCAGCAGCTTGGGAGCAGACACAGATACGCAGTATTTT.